This T cell receptor (beta chain) was sequenced in a study of blood T cell repertoires in COVID-19. TCRdb's copy holds only in-frame clones and misses some; the assay was immunoSEQ multiplex PCR. Of a few hundred thousand clones in the sample, roughly 80% are singletons; the top ten hold more than 9%. Germline V lookup: CDR1 KGHSH, CDR2 LQKENI. The V and J ends lost 1 base and 8 bases, in that order; junction bases with no gene match: 13. The CDR3 runs 17 residues. There are a few counts of this clone. Sequenced: peripheral blood. The clonotype originates from an elderly woman with COVID-19, enrolled during active disease. The chain carries TRBV18 and TRBJ2-1; 8 nucleotides line up with TRBD2. CDR3 nucleotide sequence: TGTGCCAGCTCACCACAAATCGGACTAGCACAGGTCGATGAGCAGTTCTTC. Translated: CASSPQIGLAQVDEQFF.